This TCR beta chain was found in a study of cytomegalovirus exposure and HLA in healthy donors. Overall study results and limits: For most TCR beta V segments, an earlier analysis put the productive rate at about 87% or about 30% of the time. For most subjects, TCR beta sequences were reported to predict HLA-A and HLA-B alleles with accuracy.

Remarks on this clone: No antigen is known for it.

Germline V gene sequence: CDR1 KGHSH, CDR2 LQKENI. The CDR3 length is 12 residues. V lost 4 bases, J lost 4 bases, and 7 bases lay in between. Researchers ran the PCR with 60 Vbeta and 13 Jbeta primers. Authors' data handling: The authors later counted 65 million to 80 million unique TCR beta chains, approximately 12 million of them shared. Libraries were prepared by immunoSEQ multiplex PCR; TCRdb keeps only in-frame clonotypes and omits some of them. V and J calls and clone size are those listed in that table; D and trimming were worked out from the DNA. The table has roughly 130,000 clones, approximately 86% seen once.

Sequences were obtained from PBMCs. J is TRBJ1-1 and V is TRBV18; D remains ambiguous. The clonotype comes from a boy between 10 and 17 years old in good health and CMV-seronegative. CDR3 bases: TGTGCCAGCTCACTAGAGAGCACTGAAGCTTTCTTT. Its protein is CASSLESTEAFF.